Listed below are T cell receptor beta chains from one sample, sequenced in a study of blood T cell repertoires in COVID-19. Using immunoSEQ multiplex PCR, the repertoire was profiled, and TCRdb retains in-frame clones only, with some absent. The profile shows tens of thousands of clones, about 88% of them singletons. The specimen sequenced was peripheral blood. The receptors derive from a man between 65 and 85 years old with acute or convalescent COVID-19. CDR3s include the opening cysteine and the closing phenylalanine or tryptophan. A D gene is named only where the DNA matches it firmly. Expanded clones get a size class; other rows say once, few or many, or leave the size out.

V gene	J gene	D gene	clone size	CDR3 protein	CDR3 DNA
TRBV11-2	TRBJ1-6	NA	once	CASSLPGVGPPLHF	TGTGCCAGCAGCTTGCCAGGGGTTGGGCCACCCCTCCACTTT
TRBV3-1/TRBV3-2	TRBJ1-4	NA	NA	CASSQVAGYEKLFF	TGTGCCAGCAGCCAAGTGGCAGGGTACGAAAAACTGTTTTTT
TRBV3-1/TRBV3-2	TRBJ1-4	NA	NA	CASSQFGEKLFF	TGTGCCAGCAGCCAATTCGGTGAAAAACTGTTTTTT
TRBV5-4	TRBJ1-2	NA	NA	CASSPGVGVTNYGYTF	TGTGCCAGCAGCCCAGGAGTGGGAGTAACTAACTATGGCTACACCTTC
TRBV3-1/TRBV3-2	TRBJ2-2	TRBD2	once	CASSRTSVSNTGELFF	TGTGCCAGCAGCCGAACTAGCGTTTCGAACACCGGGGAGCTGTTTTTT
TRBV27	TRBJ2-2	NA	NA	CASRIQRIPTGELFF	TGTGCCAGCAGGATCCAGAGGATTCCCACCGGGGAGCTGTTTTTT
TRBV7-2	TRBJ1-2	NA	NA	CASRKTGDGGYTF	TGTGCCAGCAGAAAAACAGGAGATGGTGGCTACACCTTC
TRBV30	TRBJ2-1	TRBD1	NA	CAWSTRTGGVQFF	TGTGCCTGGAGTACCAGGACAGGGGGTGTGCAGTTCTTC
TRBV5-4	TRBJ2-2	NA	NA	CASSLVGAGTGELFF	TGTGCCAGCAGCTTGGTAGGGGCCGGCACCGGGGAGCTGTTTTTT
TRBV5-1	TRBJ2-7	NA	NA	CASSPSYEQYF	TGCGCCAGCAGCCCTTCCTACGAGCAGTACTTC
TRBV7-9	TRBJ2-1	TRBD2	NA	CASRRLAGPVGDEQFF	TGTGCCAGCAGACGACTAGCGGGCCCCGTGGGGGATGAGCAGTTCTTC
TRBV9	TRBJ2-6	TRBD1	NA	CASGTGDGANVLTF	TGTGCCAGCGGGACAGGGGATGGGGCCAACGTCCTGACTTTC
TRBV5-1	TRBJ1-5	TRBD1	NA	CASSLRTGHQPQHF	TGCGCCAGCAGCCTAAGGACAGGGCACCAGCCCCAGCATTTT
TRBV6-1	TRBJ2-3	TRBD2	NA	CASSEPAGVSDTQYF	TGTGCCAGCAGTGAACCGGCGGGAGTTTCAGATACGCAGTATTTT
TRBV20-1	TRBJ2-5	NA	NA	CSAKLQETQYF	TGCAGTGCTAAATTACAAGAGACCCAGTACTTC
TRBV3-1/TRBV3-2	TRBJ2-1	NA	NA	CASSQDQSFRDNEQFF	TGTGCCAGCAGCCAAGATCAGAGTTTCAGGGACAATGAGCAGTTCTTC
TRBV5-4	TRBJ1-1	NA	few	CASSLQGISEAFF	TGTGCCAGCAGCCTTCAGGGTATCAGTGAAGCTTTCTTT
TRBV19	TRBJ1-2	TRBD1	NA	CASRQGNYGYTF	TGTGCCAGTAGACAGGGGAACTATGGCTACACCTTC
TRBV7-9	TRBJ2-5	NA	NA	CASSFITGLGQETQYF	TGTGCCAGCAGCTTTATAACAGGTTTGGGACAAGAGACCCAGTACTTC
TRBV27	TRBJ2-5	NA	NA	CATQRYPEVVETQYF	TGTGCCACCCAGAGGTACCCTGAAGTGGTGGAGACCCAGTACTTC
TRBV6-6	TRBJ2-3	TRBD2	NA	CASSYSTPGGGDTQYF	TGTGCCAGCAGTTACTCGACACCGGGGGGGGGAGATACGCAGTATTTT
TRBV7-9	TRBJ1-1	TRBD1	few	CASSAYRGANTEAFF	TGTGCCAGCAGCGCGTACAGGGGGGCGAACACTGAAGCTTTCTTT
TRBV2	TRBJ1-2	NA	NA	CANRDGLNYGYTF	TGTGCCAACCGGGACGGACTAAACTATGGCTACACCTTC
TRBV7-9	TRBJ1-3	NA	NA	CASNSLSGNTIYF	TGTGCCAGCAATTCCCTATCTGGAAACACCATATATTTT
TRBV5-1	TRBJ2-2	TRBD2	NA	CASSSRTSGNTGELFF	TGCGCCAGCAGCTCTCGGACTAGCGGGAACACCGGGGAGCTGTTTTTT
TRBV3-1/TRBV3-2	TRBJ2-5	NA	NA	CASSQDTEETQYF	TGTGCCAGCAGCCAGGACACTGAGGAGACCCAGTACTTC
TRBV7-2	TRBJ2-5	NA	NA	CASSLGRSAGAGETQYF	TGTGCCAGCAGCTTAGGCCGATCGGCGGGGGCGGGGGAGACCCAGTACTTC
TRBV5-4	TRBJ2-7	TRBD1	NA	CASKDRGSYEQYF	TGTGCCAGCAAGGACAGGGGGTCCTACGAGCAGTACTTC
TRBV20-1	TRBJ1-4	NA	NA	CSASSGGEKLFF	TGCAGTGCTAGTAGCGGGGGCGAAAAACTGTTTTTT
TRBV10-2	TRBJ2-5	TRBD2	NA	CATTPGLAGETQYF	TGCGCCACAACACCGGGACTAGCGGGAGAGACCCAGTACTTC
TRBV12-5	TRBJ2-1	TRBD1	once	CASGLPTGTGTYNEQFF	TGTGCTAGTGGTTTGCCAACGGGGACAGGGACCTACAATGAGCAGTTCTTC
TRBV6-1	TRBJ2-3	TRBD1	few	CASSETIGGQGPDTQYF	TGTGCCAGCAGTGAAACGATCGGAGGACAGGGTCCAGATACGCAGTATTTT
TRBV25-1	TRBJ2-5	TRBD1	once	CASSPKTGYQETQYF	TGTGCCAGCAGTCCTAAGACAGGGTACCAAGAGACCCAGTACTTC
TRBV5-1	TRBJ2-2	NA	NA	CASRAGTLTTGELFF	TGCGCCAGCAGGGCCGGGACTTTAACCACCGGGGAGCTGTTTTTT
TRBV25-1	TRBJ2-2	NA	NA	CASSELDSKNTGELFF	TGTGCCAGCAGTGAATTGGACAGTAAGAACACCGGGGAGCTGTTTTTT
TRBV6-5	TRBJ2-5	NA	NA	CASSYSSLGSGETQYF	TGTGCCAGCAGTTACTCTTCCCTCGGGTCCGGGGAGACCCAGTACTTC
TRBV29-1	TRBJ2-7	NA	NA	CSGTGDPFDEQYF	TGCAGCGGAACAGGAGACCCCTTTGACGAGCAGTACTTC
TRBV12-3/TRBV12-4	TRBJ1-6	NA	NA	CASSPSSNSPLHF	TGTGCCAGCAGCCCGTCTTCTAATTCACCCCTCCACTTT
TRBV5-4	TRBJ2-2	TRBD2	few	CASSLALAGDTGELFF	TGTGCCAGCAGCTTGGCACTAGCGGGTGACACCGGGGAGCTGTTTTTT
TRBV28	TRBJ1-3	NA	NA	CASRNRGGIAGNTIYF	TGTGCCAGCCGTAATAGGGGGGGCATCGCTGGAAACACCATATATTTT
TRBV19	TRBJ1-5	TRBD1	NA	CASSMRDRGGQPQHF	TGTGCCAGTAGTATGCGGGACAGGGGTGGTCAGCCCCAGCATTTT
TRBV28	TRBJ1-5	TRBD1	NA	CASSPRTGRNQPQHF	TGTGCCAGCAGCCCCAGGACAGGTCGCAATCAGCCCCAGCATTTT